The next 26 T cell receptor beta chains were all read from a single sample in a study of CD8 T cells in Susac syndrome. A quantity of about 0.5 to 1 ug RNA underwent reverse transcription using random hexamers. MiXCR, applied by TCRdb to the immunoSEQ multiplex PCR reads, yields one record per CDR3 protein. The sample lists about 120,000 distinct CDR3 sequences; approximately 93% were seen once. Material for sequencing was CD4+ T cells from PBMCs. The receptors come from a human donor with multiple sclerosis.

The chain couples TRBV2 to TRBJ2-5; 9 positions agree with TRBD1. Germline CDR1 is SNHLY and CDR2 is FYNNEI. V was pared by 4 bases and J by 6 bases, with 6 bases of the junction left unmatched. This CDR3 is 14 amino acids long. CDR3 protein: CASSADRGGQTQYF. Written as DNA, the CDR3 is TGTGCCAGCAGTGCGGACAGGGGAGGCCAGACCCAGTACTTC.

V is TRBV7-9 and J is TRBJ1-4; tentatively, D is TRBD1 (6 bases). V was clipped by 5 bases and J by 8 bases, with 18 bases between them. This CDR3 is 15 amino acids long. Per the germline V gene, CDR1 is SEHNR and CDR2 is FQNEAQ (reference sequence). The CDR3 coding sequence is TGTGCCAGCAGCCCCCAACAGGGAGTAAGCGAAAAACTGTTTTTT. It translates to CASSPQQGVSEKLFF.

This chain uses TRBV7-2 with TRBJ2-3; 7 nucleotides agree with TRBD1. In germline, CDR1 is SGHTA, CDR2 FQGNSA. The CDR3 is made up of 12 amino acids. Unmatched junction bases numbered 0, after V lost 8 bases and J lost 1 base. CDR3 loop: CASGTGTDTQYF. The CDR3 DNA is TGTGCCAGCGGGACAGGCACAGATACGCAGTATTTT. The full variable domain, in which reference TRBV7-2 and TRBJ2-3 provide the parts outside the CDR3, is GAGVSQSPSNKVTEKGKDVELRCDPISGHTALYWYRQSLGQGLEFLIYFQGNSAPDKSGLPSDRFSAERTGGSVSTLTIQRTQQEDSAVYLCASGTGTDTQYFGPGTRLTVL.

The chain combines TRBV9 with TRBJ2-3, with D possibly being TRBD1 or TRBD2 (5 bases each). Per germline, CDR1 SGDLS and CDR2 YYNGEE. The CDR3 contains 15 residues. Deletions cut 5 bases from V and 0 bases from J, with 13 bases between. Here the CDR3 reads CASSRRDESTDTQYF. CDR3 DNA: TGTGCCAGCAGTCGCAGGGACGAAAGCACAGATACGCAGTATTTT.

In its sample, this clonotype was seen once. V usage is TRBV20-1 and J usage is TRBJ1-3; D not certain. The CDR3 has 10 residues. Germline CDR1 DFQATT, CDR2 SNEGSKA (reference sequence). CDR3 in amino acids: CRPRGNTIYF. CDR3 coding DNA: TGCAGGCCCAGGGGAAACACCATATATTTT.

J is TRBJ2-7 and V is TRBV2; TRBD1 might be the D (6 bases). The V gene lost 4 bases and the J gene lost 6 bases, with 13 bases spanning the gap. The CDR3 runs to 13 residues. CDR1 and CDR2 (germline): SNHLY, FYNNEI. Here the CDR3 reads CASSAQTGLEQYF. CDR3 sequence (DNA): TGTGCCAGCAGTGCTCAGACAGGCCTCGAGCAGTACTTC.

J is TRBJ1-6 and V is TRBV12-3 or TRBV12-4, with D unresolved. CDR3 size: 14 residues. V was shortened by 4 bases and J by 3 bases, with 7 bases between the two germline ends. Here the CDR3 reads CASSSGIYNSPLHF. The CDR3 bases are TGTGCCAGCAGTTCCGGGATCTATAATTCACCCCTCCACTTT.

The chain joins TRBV3-1 to TRBJ1-1, with D possibly TRBD1 on 6 matching bases. With 0 bases removed from V and 7 bases from J, the gap between germline ends came to 12 bases. Germline V gives CDR1 LGHDT, CDR2 YNNKEL (reference sequence). The CDR3 contains 14 residues. The CDR3 DNA reads as TGTGCCAGCAGCCAAGACCAGGGGAGAGGTGAAGCTTTCTTT. Translation: CASSQDQGRGEAFF.

The rearrangement uses TRBV7-8 and TRBJ1-1; TRBD1 is a possible D gene (5 bases). V lost 5 bases to trimming and J lost 5 bases, with 12 bases between them. The germline V gene has CDR1 SGHVS and CDR2 FQNEAQ. The CDR3 is 13 amino acids. CDR3 nucleotides: TGTGCCAGCAGCCACGGGGGAAAAACTGAAGCTTTCTTT. This sequence encodes CASSHGGKTEAFF.

This clonotype was counted between two and nine times. This sequence joins TRBV5-1 and TRBJ2-7; 7 nucleotides agree with TRBD2. The CDR3 totals 13 residues. V was clipped by 6 bases and J by 0 bases; unmatched bases: 3. CDR1 is SGHRS and CDR2 is YFSETQ in the germline V gene. The CDR3 DNA follows: TGCGCCAGCACAGCGGGGAACTCCTACGAGCAGTACTTC. It is translated as CASTAGNSYEQYF. Full variable domain (rest looked up from reference TRBV5-1 and TRBJ2-7): KAGVTQTPRYLIKTRGQQVTLSCSPISGHRSVSWYQQTPGQGLQFLFEYFSETQRNKGNFPGRFSGRQFSNSRSEMNVSTLELGDSALYLCASTAGNSYEQYFGPGTRLTVT.

This chain connects TRBV7-7 to TRBJ2-5; TRBD2 aligns across 8 bases. Germline V gene data show CDR1 as SSHAT and CDR2 as FNYEAQ (reference sequence). V lost 5 bases, J lost 5 bases, and 7 bases stayed unmatched. The CDR3 extends over 14 amino acids. CDR3 bases: TGTGCCAGCAGCCAGGCGGGGGGTCTGGAGACCCAGTACTTC. Translating gives CASSQAGGLETQYF.

This chain uses TRBV5-1 with TRBJ1-2; 11 bases align to TRBD1. Trimming removed 0 bases from V and 2 bases from J; junction bases left unmatched: 0. The CDR3 spans 15 residues. Germline CDR1 reads SGHRS; CDR2 reads YFSETQ. CDR3 protein: CASSLGDRGNYGYTF. In DNA form, the CDR3 reads TGCGCCAGCAGCTTGGGGGACAGGGGGAACTATGGCTACACCTTC. The whole variable domain, remainder taken from reference TRBV5-1 and TRBJ1-2, is KAGVTQTPRYLIKTRGQQVTLSCSPISGHRSVSWYQQTPGQGLQFLFEYFSETQRNKGNFPGRFSGRQFSNSRSEMNVSTLELGDSALYLCASSLGDRGNYGYTFGSGTRLTVV.

The V gene is TRBV20-1, the J gene TRBJ1-3, with D perhaps TRBD1 (6 bases). This CDR3 contains 13 residues. The V gene lost 3 bases and the J gene lost 3 bases, with 9 bases spanning the gap. Germline V gene lookup returns CDR1 DFQATT and CDR2 SNEGSKA (reference sequence). The CDR3 nucleotides read TGCAGTGCTAGTGACAGGATTGGAAACACCATATATTTT. Protein sequence: CSASDRIGNTIYF.

The rearrangement uses TRBV2 and TRBJ2-1; D uncertain. Germline values: CDR1 SNHLY, CDR2 FYNNEI. This CDR3 region has 14 residues. The germline V and J ends were trimmed by 5 bases and 13 bases, with 21 bases remaining between them. The CDR3 is CASSSPPPVLEQFF. The CDR3 DNA follows: TGTGCCAGCAGTTCGCCCCCCCCGGTCCTGGAACAGTTCTTC. The entire variable domain, with the rest obtained from reference TRBV2 and TRBJ2-1, is as follows: EPEVTQTPSHQVTQMGQEVILRCVPISNHLYFYWYRQILGQKVEFLVSFYNNEISEKSEIFDDQFSVERPDGSNFTLKIRSTKLEDSAMYFCASSSPPPVLEQFFGPGTRLTVL.

This rearrangement joins TRBV7-3 to TRBJ2-3; TRBD2 matches at 9 bases. Germline V gene lookup returns CDR1 SGHTA and CDR2 FQGTGA. V was pared by 1 base and J by 7 bases, with 3 bases of the junction left unmatched. CDR3 length: 14 residues. CDR3 nucleotides: TGTGCCAGCAGCTTAAGCGGGGGGGCCTATACGCAGTATTTT. It is translated as CASSLSGGAYTQYF.

The chain carries TRBV2 and TRBJ1-5, with D possibly being TRBD1 (5 bases). The CDR3 covers 15 residues. Between the trimmed V and J ends, which lost 6 bases and 0 bases, there was a span of 12 bases. Germline assignment: CDR1 SNHLY and CDR2 FYNNEI. The CDR3 coding sequence is TGTGCCAGCAGCAGGGAGGGAGATAGCAATCAGCCCCAGCATTTT. Translated, it gives CASSREGDSNQPQHF.

The chain has TRBV7-9 and TRBJ2-3; maybe TRBD1 (7 bases). Germline lookup yields CDR1 SEHNR and CDR2 FQNEAQ (reference sequence). V was cut by 2 bases and J by 8 bases, with 17 bases left in between. CDR3 length: 15 amino acids. The CDR3 here is CASSLQFRGASTQYF. CDR3 sequence (DNA): TGTGCCAGCAGCTTACAGTTCAGGGGGGCCAGTACGCAGTATTTT.

The genes are TRBV30 and TRBJ1-5; 8 bases align to TRBD1. V was pared by 5 bases and J by 3 bases, with 3 bases of the junction left unmatched. Germline CDR1 reads GTSNPN; CDR2 reads SVGIG (reference sequence). The CDR3 is 13 residues long. This CDR3 is CAWDRGFNQPQHF. The CDR3 DNA is TGTGCCTGGGACAGGGGCTTCAATCAGCCCCAGCATTTT.

The J gene is TRBJ2-3, the V gene TRBV20-1; 11 nucleotides align to TRBD2. The CDR3 is 15 residues long. Germline CDR1 reads DFQATT; CDR2 reads SNEGSKA (reference sequence). The J segment lost 8 bases and the V segment lost 6 bases, leaving 13 bases of the junction unmatched. CDR3 in amino acids: CSAGRGLAGGGTQYF. The CDR3 DNA is TGCAGTGCAGGCCGTGGGCTAGCGGGGGGCGGTACGCAGTATTTT.

The chain couples TRBV5-6 to TRBJ2-3; 11 bases fit TRBD2. The CDR3 loop spans 16 amino acids. The V and J ends lost 0 bases and 1 base, in that order; junction bases with no gene match: 1. Germline CDR1 is SGHDT and CDR2 is YYEEEE. CDR3 amino acids: CASSLELAGGTDTQYF. DNA of the CDR3: TGTGCCAGCAGCTTGGAACTAGCGGGGGGCACAGATACGCAGTATTTT.

The CDR3 DNA reads TGTGCCAGCAGCCCTTCGGGAACGGATACGCAGTATTTT. This encodes CASSPSGTDTQYF. This chain connects TRBV3-1 to TRBJ2-3; D possibly corresponds to TRBD2 (5 bases). The CDR3 totals 13 residues. The germline V and J ends were trimmed by 4 bases and 6 bases, with 11 bases remaining between them. Germline assignment: CDR1 LGHDT and CDR2 YNNKEL (reference sequence).

CDR3 loop: CATSGENRDYEQYF. The CDR3, as DNA: TGTGCCACCAGTGGAGAGAACAGGGACTACGAGCAGTACTTC. V and J are TRBV24-1 and TRBJ2-7; tentatively, D is TRBD1 (6 bases). The CDR3 is made up of 14 amino acids. Germline values: CDR1 KGHDR, CDR2 SFDVKD. Deletions cut 5 bases from V and 3 bases from J, with 13 bases between.

The chain couples TRBV3-1 to TRBJ1-1; D is ambiguous. This CDR3 is built from 13 residues. V was cut by 0 bases and J by 5 bases, with 7 bases left in between. Germline V CDR1 and CDR2: LGHDT, YNNKEL (reference sequence). The CDR3 region is CASSQDGVTEAFF. CDR3 nucleotides: TGTGCCAGCAGCCAAGATGGCGTAACTGAAGCTTTCTTT.

V is TRBV6-5 and J is TRBJ1-6, with 7 bases aligning to TRBD1. The CDR3 runs 13 residues. The germline V gene encodes CDR1 MNHEY and CDR2 SVGAGI. V lost 6 bases and J lost 10; bases outside the gene matches: 6. The CDR3 reads CASRGTASSPLHF. CDR3 nucleotides: TGTGCCAGCAGGGGGACAGCGAGCTCACCCCTCCACTTT.

V gene TRBV19 combines with J gene TRBJ2-7; no definite D call. The CDR3 spans 13 residues. The V and J ends lost 5 bases and 5 bases respectively, with 13 bases between them. Germline-derived CDR1 and CDR2 are LNHDA and SQIVND (reference sequence). As DNA, the CDR3 is TGTGCCAGTAGTCAGAACAGAGGTAACGAGCAGTACTTC. Protein product: CASSQNRGNEQYF.

This rearrangement joins TRBV19 to TRBJ2-3; D unclear. CDR1 is LNHDA and CDR2 is SQIVND in the germline V gene (reference sequence). This CDR3 region has 17 residues. Trimming stripped 3 bases from V and 5 bases from J, with 21 bases between. CDR3 sequence reads: CASSISTAAPLRDTQYF. CDR3 in DNA: TGTGCCAGTAGTATTTCCACGGCAGCGCCTTTAAGAGATACGCAGTATTTT.